The entry below describes one T cell receptor beta chain. Its specificity is unknown. This record belongs to a study of T cell repertoires in cytomegalovirus infection. Turning to the study itself: Through public TCR beta signatures, both CMV infection and matching HLA type were indicated. Study-level results: Pooled public TCR beta family frequency picked out CMV carriers with the relevant HLA. Dominating the ex vivo response were TCR beta clonotypes that were CMV-specific and HLA-C-restricted.

This CDR3 has 14 residues. Trimming shortened V by 7 bases and J by 0 bases, and 10 bases separated the two germline ends. Germline CDR1 is MNHEY and CDR2 is SVGEGT. A single record per CDR3 protein comes from TCRdb applying MiXCR to the reads. The table shows about 120,000 distinct CDR3 sequences, with roughly a tenth occurring only once. The receptor comes from a human donor in good health (CMV status not recorded). Some clones in this sample may be carry-over from other donors' samples. The sequenced sample consisted of PBMCs, sequenced either directly or after in vitro stimulation (not recorded which). V usage is TRBV6-2 or TRBV6-3 and J usage is TRBJ2-1; maybe TRBD2 (6 bases). The CDR3 DNA follows: TGTGCCAGCACATACGGGAGCTCCTACAATGAGCAGTTCTTC. It translates to CASTYGSSYNEQFF.